Listed here is a single T cell receptor beta chain. Reverse transcription of 0.5 to 1 ug RNA was performed with random hexamers. MiXCR was run by TCRdb on the immunoSEQ multiplex PCR reads, yielding one entry per CDR3 protein. Of approximately 190,000 distinct CDR3 sequences in the sample, roughly 94% were seen once. These data are taken from a study of CD8 T cells in Susac syndrome. At the level of the study: Clinically active disease was present in roughly 6 of the sequenced Susac syndrome patients. Roughly eight of these patients were in remission.

Losses at the gene ends were 4 bases for V and 8 bases for J; bases not matched to a gene: 12. This CDR3 is built from 14 residues. Germline CDR1 and CDR2: DFQATT and SNEGSKA (reference sequence). The specimen was CD8+ T cells from PBMCs. V gene TRBV20-1 combines with J gene TRBJ2-3; 7 positions match TRBD2. The receptor was isolated from a human donor with Susac syndrome. CDR3 bases: TGCAGTGCTATAGATGGCGGGGGTTTTGTTACGCAGTATTTT. Translated: CSAIDGGGFVTQYF.